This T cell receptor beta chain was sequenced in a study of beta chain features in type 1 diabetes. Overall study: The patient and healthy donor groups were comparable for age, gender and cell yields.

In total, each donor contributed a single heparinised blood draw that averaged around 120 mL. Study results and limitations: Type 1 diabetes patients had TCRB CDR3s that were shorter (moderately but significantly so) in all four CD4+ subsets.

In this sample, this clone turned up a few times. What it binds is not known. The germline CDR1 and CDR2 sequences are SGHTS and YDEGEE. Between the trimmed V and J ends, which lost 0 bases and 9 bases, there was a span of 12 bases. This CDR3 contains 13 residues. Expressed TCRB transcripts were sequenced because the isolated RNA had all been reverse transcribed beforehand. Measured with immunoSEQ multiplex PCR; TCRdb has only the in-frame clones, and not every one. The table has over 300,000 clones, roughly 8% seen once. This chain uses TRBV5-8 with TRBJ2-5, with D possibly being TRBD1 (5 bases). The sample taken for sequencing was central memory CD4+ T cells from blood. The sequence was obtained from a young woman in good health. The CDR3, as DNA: TGTGCCAGCAGCTTGGAGGGGTTTACCTCCCAGTACTTC. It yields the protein CASSLEGFTSQYF. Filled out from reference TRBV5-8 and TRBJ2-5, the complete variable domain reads EAGVTQSPTHLIKTRGQQATLRCSPISGHTSVYWYQQALGLGLQFLLWYDEGEERNRGNFPPRFSGRQFPNYSSELNVNALELEDSALYLCASSLEGFTSQYFGPGTRLLVL.